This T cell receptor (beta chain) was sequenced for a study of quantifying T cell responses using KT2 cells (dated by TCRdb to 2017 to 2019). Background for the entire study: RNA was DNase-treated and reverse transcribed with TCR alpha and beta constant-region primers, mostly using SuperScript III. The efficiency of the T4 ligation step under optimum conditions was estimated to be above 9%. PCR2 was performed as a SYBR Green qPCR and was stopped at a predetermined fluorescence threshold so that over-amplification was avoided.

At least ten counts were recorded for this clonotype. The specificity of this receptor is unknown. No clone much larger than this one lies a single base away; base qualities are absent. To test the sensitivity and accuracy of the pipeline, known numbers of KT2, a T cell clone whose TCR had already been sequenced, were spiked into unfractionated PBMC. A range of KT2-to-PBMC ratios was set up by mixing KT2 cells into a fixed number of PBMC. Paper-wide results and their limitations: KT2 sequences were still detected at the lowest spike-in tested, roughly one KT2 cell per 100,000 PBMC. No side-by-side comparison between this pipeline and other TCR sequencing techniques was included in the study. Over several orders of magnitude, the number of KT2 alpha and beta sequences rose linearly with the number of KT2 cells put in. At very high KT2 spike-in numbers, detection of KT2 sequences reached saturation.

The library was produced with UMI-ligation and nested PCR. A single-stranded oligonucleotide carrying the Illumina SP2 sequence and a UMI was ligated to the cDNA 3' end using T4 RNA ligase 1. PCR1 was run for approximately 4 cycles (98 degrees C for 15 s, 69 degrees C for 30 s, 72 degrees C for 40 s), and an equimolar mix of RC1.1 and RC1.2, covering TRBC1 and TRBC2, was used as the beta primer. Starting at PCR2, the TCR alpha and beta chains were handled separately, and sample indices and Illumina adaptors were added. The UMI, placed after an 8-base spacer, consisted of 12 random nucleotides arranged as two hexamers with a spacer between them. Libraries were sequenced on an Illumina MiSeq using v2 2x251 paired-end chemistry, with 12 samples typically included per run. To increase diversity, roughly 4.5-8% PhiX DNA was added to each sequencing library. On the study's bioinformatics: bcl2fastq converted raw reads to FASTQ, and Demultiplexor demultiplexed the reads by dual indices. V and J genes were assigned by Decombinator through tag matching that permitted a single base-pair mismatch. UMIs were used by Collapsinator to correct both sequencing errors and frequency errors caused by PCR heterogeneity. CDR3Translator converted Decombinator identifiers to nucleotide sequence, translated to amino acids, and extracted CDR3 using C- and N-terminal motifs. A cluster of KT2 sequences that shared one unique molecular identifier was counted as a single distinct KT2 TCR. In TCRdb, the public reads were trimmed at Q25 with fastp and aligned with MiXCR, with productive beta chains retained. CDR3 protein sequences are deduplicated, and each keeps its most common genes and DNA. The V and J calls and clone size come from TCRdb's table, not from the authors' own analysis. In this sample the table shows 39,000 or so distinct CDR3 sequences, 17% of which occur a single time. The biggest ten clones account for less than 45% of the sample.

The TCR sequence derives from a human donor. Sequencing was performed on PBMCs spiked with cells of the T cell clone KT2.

The sequence in DNA is TGTGCCAGCAGAGGATTGCCCCGCACCCCAAGCGACGAGCAGTACTTC. Translated, it reads CASRGLPRTPSDEQYF. This chain is built from TRBV27 and TRBJ2-7, with no confident D gene call. The CDR1 and CDR2 encoded by the germline V gene (reference sequence) are MNHEY and SMNVEV. V was cut back by 6 bases and J by 5 bases, leaving a gap of 23 bases between them. From the cysteine up to the phenylalanine, the CDR3 has a length of 16 residues. Solely the CDR3 DNA is kept, with 48 bases framed from the first base.